A selection of T cell receptor beta chains follows, all from one sample in a study of human T cells and chemical hapten exposure. TCRdb re-derived calls from the RACE reads in MiXCR, one entry per CDR3 protein. Among roughly 84,000 distinct CDR3 sequences listed, roughly a tenth were seen once. Here the sequenced sample was whole blood, taken in connection with sensitization to the hapten diphenylcyclopropenone (DPC). The receptors were gathered from a woman between 45 and 60 years old with alopecia areata. Some clones in this sample may be carry-over from other donors' samples. CDR3s include the opening cysteine and the closing phenylalanine or tryptophan. A D gene is named only where the DNA matches it firmly. Only some rows state a clone size, as once, few, many or a class for expanded clones.

clone_size	cdr3_length	d_call	v_call	j_call	cdr3_nt	cdr3_aa
.	13	.	TRBV28	TRBJ2-1	TGTGCCAGCAGTTTATCCCCGGGACCCACATCCCTCTTC	CASSLSPGPTSLF
.	17	.	TRBV7-8	TRBJ1-5	TGTGCCAGCAGCCCCCCACTTCGCTGGGGGCTAAATCAGCCCCAGCATTTT	CASSPPLRWGLNQPQHF
few	14	TRBD2	TRBV11-2	TRBJ2-3	TGTGCCAGCAGCTCCGGACTAGCATCAGATACGCAGTATTTT	CASSSGLASDTQYF
few	14	.	TRBV28	TRBJ2-7	TGTGCCAGCAGTTTACCGGGATCTCCCTACGAGCAGTACTTC	CASSLPGSPYEQYF
few	15	TRBD2	TRBV20-1	TRBJ2-3	TGCAGTGCTAAGTGGCTAGCGGGAGTTGTGGATACGCAGTATTTT	CSAKWLAGVVDTQYF
few	18	.	TRBV28	TRBJ1-5	TGTGCCAGCAGTCCCGCCCCCGGGTTGGGATCTATCGATCAGCCCCAGCATTTT	CASSPAPGLGSIDQPQHF
many	15	.	TRBV3-1	TRBJ2-1	TGTGCCAGCAGCCAAGAGGTCGCTAGCCCCGATGAGCAGTTCTTC	CASSQEVASPDEQFF
many	16	TRBD1	TRBV11-2	TRBJ2-3	TGTGCCAGCAGCTTAGGGTCCGGACAGGGCACAGATACGCAGTATTTT	CASSLGSGQGTDTQYF
many	14	.	TRBV7-2	TRBJ2-1	TGTGCCAGCAGCTTAGATGGCCCCCTCGATGAGCAGTTCTTC	CASSLDGPLDEQFF
many	15	.	TRBV28	TRBJ1-6	TGTGCCAGCAGTTCAGTCCAAACAGGGAATTCACCCCTCCACTTT	CASSSVQTGNSPLHF
.	16	TRBD2	TRBV28	TRBJ2-3	TGTGCCAGCAGTGAAGAAAGCGGGAGTCTCGCAGATACGCAGTATTTT	CASSEESGSLADTQYF
many	14	TRBD2	TRBV29-1	TRBJ2-5	TGCAGCGCAATAGGGGCGGGAGCGGGAGAGACCCAGTACTTC	CSAIGAGAGETQYF
.	15	TRBD2	TRBV6-1	TRBJ2-7	TGTGCCAGCAGTGAACTAGCGGGAGTTTCCTACGAGCAGTACTTC	CASSELAGVSYEQYF
.	17	.	TRBV7-6	TRBJ1-3	TGTGTCAGCAGCTTGGCGGGGAGACAGAGCTCTGGAAACACCATATATTTT	CVSSLAGRQSSGNTIYF
.	15	.	TRBV28	TRBJ2-7	TGTGCCAGCAGTAGGGGGACCTTAAGCTCCTACGAGCAGTACTTC	CASSRGTLSSYEQYF
.	18	TRBD2	TRBV4-1	TRBJ2-1	TGCGCCAGCAGCCAAATCGGTGCGGGAGGGACGGGTTACAATGAGCAGTTCTTC	CASSQIGAGGTGYNEQFF
few	14	.	TRBV3-1	TRBJ2-7	TGTGCCAGCAGCCGTACCTCAACGGGCCTCGAGCAGTACTTC	CASSRTSTGLEQYF
.	15	.	TRBV18	TRBJ2-3	TGTGCCAGCTCACCTTACGGGGCCGCGAGAAATACGCAGTATTTT	CASSPYGAARNTQYF
.	15	.	TRBV19	TRBJ2-1	TGTGCCAGTAGTCGAATCCGACAAAGCATGTATGAGCAGTTCTTC	CASSRIRQSMYEQFF
.	18	TRBD2	TRBV20-1	TRBJ2-1	TGCAGTGCTAGAACCCTAGCGGGAGTCCGAAGCTCCTACAATGAGCAGTTCTTC	CSARTLAGVRSSYNEQFF
many	13	.	TRBV6-1	TRBJ1-4	TGTGCCAGCAGTGAAGATTATAATGAAAAACTGTTTTTT	CASSEDYNEKLFF
.	14	.	TRBV7-8	TRBJ2-7	TGTGCCAGCAGCTTAGCCCAGGAGGCGAGCGAGCAGTACTTC	CASSLAQEASEQYF
few	16	TRBD2	TRBV20-1	TRBJ2-3	TGCAGTGCTAGAGGAGTACTAGCGGGAGTCGTAGATACGCAGTATTTT	CSARGVLAGVVDTQYF
.	15	.	TRBV7-8	TRBJ2-7	TGTGCCAGCAGCTCAGGGACCACCAGACGCTACGAGCAGTACTTC	CASSSGTTRRYEQYF
few	16	TRBD1	TRBV7-8	TRBJ2-2	TGTGCCAGCAGCCCCCGGGACAGGGGGCCCACCGGGGAGCTGTTTTTT	CASSPRDRGPTGELFF
few	18	.	TRBV19	TRBJ1-4	TGTGCCAGTAGTGCCGAATCGGGAACAAAAACAACTAATGAAAAACTGTTTTTT	CASSAESGTKTTNEKLFF
once	16	TRBD2	TRBV7-8	TRBJ2-7	TGTGCCAGCAGTTACGGGTTAGCGGGAGCCCCATGGGAGCAGTACTTC	CASSYGLAGAPWEQYF
few	13	.	TRBV6-6	TRBJ2-7	TGTGCCAGCAGCCCAGCTTTAGATTACGAGCAGTACTTC	CASSPALDYEQYF
few	20	TRBD1	TRBV5-3	TRBJ1-5	TGTGCCAGAAGCGCAACGGGACAGGGGACCGCCCGAGTCGGCAATCAGCCCCAGCATTTT	CARSATGQGTARVGNQPQHF
many	15	TRBD1	TRBV7-2	TRBJ2-1	TGTGCCAGCAGCGCAACCGGGACAGCCTACAATGAGCAGTTCTTC	CASSATGTAYNEQFF
.	12	.	TRBV29-1	TRBJ2-1	TGCAGCGTTGGCTCAGGAGGGAGTGAGCAGTTCTTC	CSVGSGGSEQFF
many	15	TRBD1	TRBV11-2	TRBJ2-2	TGTGCCAGCAGCTCGGGACAGACGAACACCGGGGAGCTGTTTTTT	CASSSGQTNTGELFF
many	16	TRBD2	TRBV7-9	TRBJ2-7	TGTGCCAGCAGCCTGCTCCAGACTAGCGGGAACTACGAGCAGTACTTC	CASSLLQTSGNYEQYF
once	15	TRBD2	TRBV4-3	TRBJ2-3	TGCGCCAGCAGCCCTAGCGGGAGGGCCGAAGATACGCAGTATTTT	CASSPSGRAEDTQYF
many	17	.	TRBV20-1	TRBJ2-6	TGCAGTGCTAGAGCTAGGACGGAAGACTCTGGGGCCAACGTCCTGACTTTC	CSARARTEDSGANVLTF
.	13	.	TRBV29-1	TRBJ2-5	TGCAGCGTTGGGACAGAGCCCCGAGAGACCCAGTACTTC	CSVGTEPRETQYF
few	15	.	TRBV7-6	TRBJ2-1	TGTGCCAGCACCCAGGGGGCGGGAGGCCGTAATGAGCAGTTCTTC	CASTQGAGGRNEQFF
many	15	.	TRBV7-9	TRBJ2-3	TGTGCCAGCAGCTTAACCGCAGCAACCACAGATACGCAGTATTTT	CASSLTAATTDTQYF
many	15	.	TRBV18	TRBJ1-5	TGTGCCAGCTCACCCTGGGAAACGGGCAATCAGCCCCAGCATTTT	CASSPWETGNQPQHF
many	19	.	TRBV20-1	TRBJ2-4	TGCAGTGCTAGATCACAGGGGGGGATTTCTGGACTTACCAAAAACATTCAGTACTTC	CSARSQGGISGLTKNIQYF
many	17	.	TRBV20-1	TRBJ1-1	TGCAGTGCTAGAGGGGGTGGCGACAGAGTAATGAACACTGAAGCTTTCTTT	CSARGGGDRVMNTEAFF
many	15	.	TRBV12-3/TRBV12-4	TRBJ2-4	TGTGCCAGCAGTTTATTTGGGAGCGCCAAAAACATTCAGTACTTC	CASSLFGSAKNIQYF
many	15	.	TRBV7-9	TRBJ2-1	TGTGCCAGCAGCTGGGGCGGTAGCTCCTACAATGAGCAGTTCTTC	CASSWGGSSYNEQFF
few	15	TRBD2	TRBV11-2	TRBJ2-1	TGTGCCAGCAGCTTAGTAGCGGGATCCTACAATGAGCAGTTCTTC	CASSLVAGSYNEQFF
many	17	TRBD2	TRBV7-9	TRBJ2-2	TGTGCCAGCAGCTTATCATTACTAGCGGGAGATGACGGGGAGCTGTTTTTT	CASSLSLLAGDDGELFF
many	14	.	TRBV27	TRBJ2-2	TGTGCCAGCACAGGTAGCGGGAACACCGGGGAGCTGTTTTTT	CASTGSGNTGELFF